This entry concerns a single TCR beta chain. The target antigen is unknown. CDR3 length: 14 residues. Germline values: CDR1 SGHRS, CDR2 YFSETQ. Trimming pared 4 bases from V and 0 bases from J, leaving 9 bases between. The record originates from a study of cytomegalovirus exposure and HLA in healthy donors. Looking at the study overall: HLA-typed donors were the source of approximately 80 million unique TCRs, which an early data release held. Study findings and constraints: The classifier, whose performance was assessed in both the original and validation cohorts, reportedly diagnosed cytomegalovirus status with high specificity and sensitivity. Cytomegalovirus association was assigned to about 150 TCR beta chains.

The study ran its PCR with 60 Vbeta and 13 Jbeta primers. Data came from immunoSEQ multiplex PCR; TCRdb stores just in-frame clones and leaves some out. The sample holds 200,000 or so clones, 82% seen once. The rearrangement joins TRBV5-1 to TRBJ2-3, with D possibly TRBD2 on 5 matching bases. Sequenced: PBMCs. The origin of this receptor is a boy younger than 10 in good health and CMV-seronegative. The CDR3 reads CASSQDLSTDTQYF. The CDR3 nucleotides are TGCGCCAGCAGCCAGGACTTGAGCACAGATACGCAGTATTTT.